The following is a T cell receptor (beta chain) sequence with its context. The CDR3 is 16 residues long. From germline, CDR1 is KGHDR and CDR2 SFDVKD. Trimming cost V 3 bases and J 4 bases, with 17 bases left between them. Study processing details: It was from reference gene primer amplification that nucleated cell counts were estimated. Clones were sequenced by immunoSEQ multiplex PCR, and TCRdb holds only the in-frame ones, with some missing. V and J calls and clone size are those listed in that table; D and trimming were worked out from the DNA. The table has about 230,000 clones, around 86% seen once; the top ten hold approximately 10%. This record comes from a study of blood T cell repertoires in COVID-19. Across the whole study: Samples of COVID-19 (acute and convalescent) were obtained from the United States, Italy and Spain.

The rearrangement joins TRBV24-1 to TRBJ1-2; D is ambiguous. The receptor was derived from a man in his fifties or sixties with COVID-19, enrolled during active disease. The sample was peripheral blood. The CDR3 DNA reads TGTGCCACCAGTGATGATACCACTATTAACATCTATGGCTACACCTTC. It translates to CATSDDTTINIYGYTF.